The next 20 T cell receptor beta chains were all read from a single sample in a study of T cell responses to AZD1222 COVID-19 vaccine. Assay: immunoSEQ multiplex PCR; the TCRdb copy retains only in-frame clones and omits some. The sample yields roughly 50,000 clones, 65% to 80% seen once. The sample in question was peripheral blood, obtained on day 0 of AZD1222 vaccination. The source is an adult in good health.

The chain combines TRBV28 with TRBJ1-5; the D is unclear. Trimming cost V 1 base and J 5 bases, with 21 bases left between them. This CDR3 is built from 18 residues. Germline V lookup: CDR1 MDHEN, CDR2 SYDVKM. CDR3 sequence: CASSLSGVGTRRDQPQHF. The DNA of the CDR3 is TGTGCCAGCAGTTTATCCGGAGTCGGAACGAGACGGGATCAGCCCCAGCATTTT.

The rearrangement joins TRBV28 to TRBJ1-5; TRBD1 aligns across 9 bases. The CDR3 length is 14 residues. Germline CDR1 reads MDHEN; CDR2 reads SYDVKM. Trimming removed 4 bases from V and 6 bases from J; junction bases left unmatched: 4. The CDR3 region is CASSYGQGSQPQHF. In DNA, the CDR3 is TGTGCCAGCAGTTATGGACAGGGGAGTCAGCCCCAGCATTTT.

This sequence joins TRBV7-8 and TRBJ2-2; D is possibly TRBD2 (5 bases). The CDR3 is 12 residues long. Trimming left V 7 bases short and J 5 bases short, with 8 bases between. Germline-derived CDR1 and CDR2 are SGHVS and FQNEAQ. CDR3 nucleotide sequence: TGTGCCAGCATTCCGGGGACCGGGGAGCTGTTTTTT. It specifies CASIPGTGELFF.

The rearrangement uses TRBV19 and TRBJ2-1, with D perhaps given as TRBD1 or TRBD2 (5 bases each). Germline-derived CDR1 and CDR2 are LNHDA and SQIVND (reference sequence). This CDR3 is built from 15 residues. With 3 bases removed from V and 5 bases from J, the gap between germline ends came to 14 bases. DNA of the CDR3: TGTGCCAGTAGTATTACGGGGCAGAGAGACAATGAGCAGTTCTTC. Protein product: CASSITGQRDNEQFF.

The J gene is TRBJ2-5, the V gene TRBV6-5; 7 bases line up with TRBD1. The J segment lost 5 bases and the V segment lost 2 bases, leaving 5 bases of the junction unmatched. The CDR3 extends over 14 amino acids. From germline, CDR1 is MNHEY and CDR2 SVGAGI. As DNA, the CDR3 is TGTGCCAGCAGTTACCAACAGGGGTCGGAGACCCAGTACTTC. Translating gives CASSYQQGSETQYF.

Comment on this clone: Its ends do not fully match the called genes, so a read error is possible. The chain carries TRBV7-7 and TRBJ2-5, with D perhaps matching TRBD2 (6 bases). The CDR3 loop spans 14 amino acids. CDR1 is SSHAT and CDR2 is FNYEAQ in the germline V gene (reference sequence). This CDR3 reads CASSLSLGGGTQYF. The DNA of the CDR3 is TGTGCTAGCAGCTTAAGCCTGGGGGGAGGGACCCAGTACTTC.

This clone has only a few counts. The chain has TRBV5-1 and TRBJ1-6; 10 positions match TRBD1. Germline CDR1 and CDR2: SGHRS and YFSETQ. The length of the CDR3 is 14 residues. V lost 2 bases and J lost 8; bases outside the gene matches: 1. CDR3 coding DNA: TGCGCCAGCAGCTTCGGGACAGGGGATTCACCCCTCCACTTT. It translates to CASSFGTGDSPLHF.

The CDR3, as DNA: TGTGCCAGCAGTTATAGAAAGCTTTCTATGACCTACGAGCAGTACTTC. This sequence encodes CASSYRKLSMTYEQYF. The V call is TRBV6-5, the J call TRBJ2-7; no clear D. V was clipped by 3 bases and J by 2 bases, with 17 bases between them. This CDR3 is built from 16 residues. Germline V gives CDR1 MNHEY, CDR2 SVGAGI.

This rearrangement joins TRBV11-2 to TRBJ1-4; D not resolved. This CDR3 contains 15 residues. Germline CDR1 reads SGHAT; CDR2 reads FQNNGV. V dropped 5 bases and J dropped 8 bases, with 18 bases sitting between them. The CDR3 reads CASSGLGPPGEKLFF. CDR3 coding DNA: TGTGCCAGCAGCGGCCTGGGTCCTCCGGGGGAAAAACTGTTTTTT.

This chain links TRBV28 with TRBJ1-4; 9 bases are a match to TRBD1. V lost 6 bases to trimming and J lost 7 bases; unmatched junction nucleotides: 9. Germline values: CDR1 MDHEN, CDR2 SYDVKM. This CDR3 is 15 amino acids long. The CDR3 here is CASRTAGTGSEKLFF. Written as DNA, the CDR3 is TGTGCCAGCAGAACTGCCGGGACAGGGAGTGAAAAACTGTTTTTT.

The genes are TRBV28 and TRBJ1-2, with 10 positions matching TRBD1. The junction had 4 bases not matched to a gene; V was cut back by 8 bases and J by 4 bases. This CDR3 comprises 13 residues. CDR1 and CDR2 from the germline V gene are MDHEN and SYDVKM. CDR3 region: CASLTGGSYGYTF. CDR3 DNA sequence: TGTGCCAGCCTGACAGGGGGCAGCTATGGCTACACCTTC.

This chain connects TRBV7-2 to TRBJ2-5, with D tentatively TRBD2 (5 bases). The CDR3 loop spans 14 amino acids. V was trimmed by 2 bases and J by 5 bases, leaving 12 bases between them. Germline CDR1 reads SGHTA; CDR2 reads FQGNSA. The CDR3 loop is CASSLMGEWETQYF. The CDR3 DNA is TGTGCCAGCAGCTTAATGGGAGAGTGGGAGACCCAGTACTTC. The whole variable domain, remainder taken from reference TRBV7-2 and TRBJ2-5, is GAGVSQSPSNKVTEKGKDVELRCDPISGHTALYWYRQSLGQGLEFLIYFQGNSAPDKSGLPSDRFSAERTGGSVSTLTIQRTQQEDSAVYLCASSLMGEWETQYFGPGTRLLVL.

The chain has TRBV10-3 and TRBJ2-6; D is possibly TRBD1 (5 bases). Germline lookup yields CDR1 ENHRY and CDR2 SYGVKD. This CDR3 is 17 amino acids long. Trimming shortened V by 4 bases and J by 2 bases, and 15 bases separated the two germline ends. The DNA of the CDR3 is TGTGCCATCAGTGGCTGGGGCAGGCGAGCTGGGGCCAACGTCCTGACTTTC. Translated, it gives CAISGWGRRAGANVLTF.

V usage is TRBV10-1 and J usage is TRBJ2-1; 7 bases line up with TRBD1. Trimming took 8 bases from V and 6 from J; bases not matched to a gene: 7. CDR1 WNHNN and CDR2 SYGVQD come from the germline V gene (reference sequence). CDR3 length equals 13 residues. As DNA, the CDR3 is TGCGCCAGCTCTACGGCAGGGGGCAATGAGCAGTTCTTC. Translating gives CASSTAGGNEQFF.

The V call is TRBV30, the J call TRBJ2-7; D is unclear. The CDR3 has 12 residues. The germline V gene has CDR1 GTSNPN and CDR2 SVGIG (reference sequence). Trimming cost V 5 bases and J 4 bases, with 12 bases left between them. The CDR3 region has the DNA TGTGCCTGGGCCCATACAGCTTACGAGCAGTACTTC. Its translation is CAWAHTAYEQYF.

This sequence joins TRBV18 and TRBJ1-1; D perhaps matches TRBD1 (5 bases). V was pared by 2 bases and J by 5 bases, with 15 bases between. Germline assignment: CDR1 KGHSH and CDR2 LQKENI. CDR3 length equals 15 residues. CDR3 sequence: CASSPRDSMQTEAFF. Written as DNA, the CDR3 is TGTGCCAGCTCACCAAGAGACAGCATGCAAACTGAAGCTTTCTTT.

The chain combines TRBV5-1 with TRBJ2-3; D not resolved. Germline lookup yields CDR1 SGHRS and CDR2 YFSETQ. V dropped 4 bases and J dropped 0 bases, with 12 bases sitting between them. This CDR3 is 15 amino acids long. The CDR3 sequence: CASSTGDASTDTQYF. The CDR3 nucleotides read TGCGCCAGCAGCACCGGTGATGCTAGCACAGATACGCAGTATTTT.

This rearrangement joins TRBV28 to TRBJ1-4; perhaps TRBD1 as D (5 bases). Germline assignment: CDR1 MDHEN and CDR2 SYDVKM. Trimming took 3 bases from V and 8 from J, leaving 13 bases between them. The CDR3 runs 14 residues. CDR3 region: CASSLQGGGEKLFF. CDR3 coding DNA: TGTGCCAGCAGTTTGCAGGGTGGAGGGGAAAAACTGTTTTTT. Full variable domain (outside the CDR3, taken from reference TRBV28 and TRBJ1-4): DVKVTQSSRYLVKRTGEKVFLECVQDMDHENMFWYRQDPGLGLRLIYFSYDVKMKEKGDIPEGYSVSREKKERFSLILESASTNQTSMYLCASSLQGGGEKLFFGSGTQLSVL.

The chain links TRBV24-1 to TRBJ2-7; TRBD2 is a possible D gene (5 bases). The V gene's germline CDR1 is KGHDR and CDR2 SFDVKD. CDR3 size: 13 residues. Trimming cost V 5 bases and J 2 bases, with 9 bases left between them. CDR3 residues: CATSAGGPYEQYF. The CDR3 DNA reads TGTGCCACCAGTGCCGGAGGCCCCTACGAGCAGTACTTC.

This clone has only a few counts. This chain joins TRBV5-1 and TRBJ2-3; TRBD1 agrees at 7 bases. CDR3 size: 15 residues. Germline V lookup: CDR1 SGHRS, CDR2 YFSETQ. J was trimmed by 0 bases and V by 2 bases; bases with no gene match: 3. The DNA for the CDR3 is TGCGCCAGCAGCTTACAGGGGAAGAGCACAGATACGCAGTATTTT. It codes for CASSLQGKSTDTQYF.